The 8 T cell receptor beta chains given below trace back to one sample, sequenced in a study of OX40 agonist ivuxolimab in advanced cancers. Sequencing used immunoSEQ multiplex PCR; TCRdb keeps in-frame clones, though not all of them. The table lists some 64,000 clones, 82% of them singletons. Sample: CD4+ or CD8+ T cells sorted from blood, taken in a trial of the OX40 agonist ivuxolimab. The source of these receptors is an adult with an advanced solid tumor such as melanoma, head and neck, liver or kidney cancer.

The V gene is TRBV6-5, the J gene TRBJ2-3; D call uncertain. The germline V gene has CDR1 MNHEY and CDR2 SVGAGI. Trimming took 4 bases from V and 1 from J, leaving 15 bases between them. This CDR3 region has 16 residues. The DNA for the CDR3 is TGTGCCAGCAGTTCCACCTTTTGGAAGGGCACAGATACGCAGTATTTT. This encodes CASSSTFWKGTDTQYF.

The chain combines TRBV6-6 with TRBJ2-7; D may be TRBD1 (5 bases). Trimming cost V 6 bases and J 3 bases, with 9 bases left between them. CDR1 and CDR2 (germline): MNHNY, SVGAGI (reference sequence). The CDR3 loop spans 12 amino acids. The DNA of the CDR3 is TGTGCCAGCAGAGGGGTTAGCTACGAGCAGTACTTC. Translated: CASRGVSYEQYF.

The chain couples TRBV7-6 to TRBJ2-1; possible D gene TRBD1, 6 bases. V lost 5 bases to trimming and J lost 12 bases, with 14 bases between them. The CDR3 contains 12 residues. CDR1 and CDR2 from the germline V gene are SGHVS and FNYEAQ. The DNA for the CDR3 is TGTGCCAGCAGCCTTCCGATAGGGGGGCAGTTCTTC. Its translation: CASSLPIGGQFF.

The CDR3 here is CASRYGEDTQYF. CDR3 bases: TGTGCCAGCAGATATGGGGAGGATACGCAGTATTTT. The chain combines TRBV5-6 with TRBJ2-3, with TRBD2 as a possible D gene (5 bases). The CDR3 length is 12 residues. V dropped 5 bases and J dropped 6 bases, with 10 bases sitting between them. Germline CDR1 reads SGHDT; CDR2 reads YYEEEE.

The chain recombines TRBV28 with TRBJ1-1, with a weak D call TRBD1 (5 bases). CDR1 and CDR2 (germline): MDHEN, SYDVKM. The CDR3 is 12 amino acids. Trimming pared 8 bases from V and 4 bases from J, leaving 11 bases between. DNA of the CDR3: TGTGCCAGCGGGGCGCCGGGCACTGAAGCTTTCTTT. It yields the protein CASGAPGTEAFF.

This rearrangement joins TRBV7-2 to TRBJ2-7; 7 nucleotides line up with TRBD1. Germline-derived CDR1 and CDR2 are SGHTA and FQGNSA. The CDR3 sequence is 16 residues long. The V gene end was trimmed by 1 base and the J gene end by 7 bases; junction bases not matched to a gene: 13. The CDR3 is CASSLDPGTASFEQYF. The CDR3 DNA reads as TGTGCCAGCAGCTTAGATCCCGGGACAGCGTCGTTTGAGCAGTACTTC.

This rearrangement joins TRBV4-1 to TRBJ1-4; tentative D call: TRBD1 (5 bases). The CDR3 is 15 residues long. Germline loops: CDR1 MGHRA, CDR2 YSYEKL. Trimming took 0 bases from V and 0 from J, leaving 5 bases between them. CDR3 protein: CASSQEQATNEKLFF. The CDR3 coding sequence is TGCGCCAGCAGCCAAGAACAGGCAACTAATGAAAAACTGTTTTTT.

V is TRBV5-4 and J is TRBJ2-1; a weak D match, TRBD2 (5 bases). The CDR3 has 15 residues. With 1 base removed from V and 7 bases from J, the gap between germline ends came to 15 bases. Per the germline V gene, CDR1 is SGHNT and CDR2 is YYREEE (reference sequence). CDR3 region: CASSLLATPENEQFF. The CDR3 nucleotides read TGTGCCAGCAGCTTGTTAGCGACCCCGGAAAATGAGCAGTTCTTC.